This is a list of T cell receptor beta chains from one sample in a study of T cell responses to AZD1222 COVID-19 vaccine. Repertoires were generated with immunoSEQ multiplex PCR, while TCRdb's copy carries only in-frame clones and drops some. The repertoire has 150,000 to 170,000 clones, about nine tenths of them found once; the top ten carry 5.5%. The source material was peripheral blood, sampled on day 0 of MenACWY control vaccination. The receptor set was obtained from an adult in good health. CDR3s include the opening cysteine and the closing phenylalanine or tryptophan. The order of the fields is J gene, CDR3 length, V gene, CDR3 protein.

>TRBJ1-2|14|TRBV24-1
CATSDAGTGYGYTF
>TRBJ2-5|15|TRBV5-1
CASRRGAGVGETQYF
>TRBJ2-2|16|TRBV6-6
CASSYYTGRSIGELFF
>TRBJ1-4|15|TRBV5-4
CASSLTTSTNEKLFF
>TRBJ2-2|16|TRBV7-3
CASSLGTRSDTGELFF
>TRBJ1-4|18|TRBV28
CASSLYFPGGLDNEKLFF
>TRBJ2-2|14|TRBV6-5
CASSPGQSTGELFF
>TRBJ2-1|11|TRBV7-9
CASSLGQEEFF
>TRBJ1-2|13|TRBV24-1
CATSDWQTEGYTF
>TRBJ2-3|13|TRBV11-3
CASSLVGGNTQYF
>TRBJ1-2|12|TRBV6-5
CASSYSGQGRTF
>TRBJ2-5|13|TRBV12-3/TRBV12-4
CASRDGSVETQYF